This is a list of T cell receptor beta chains from one sample in a study of blood T cells in healthy people across ages. TCRdb processed the 5' RACE reads anew with MiXCR; each CDR3 protein has one entry. The sample has fewer than 1,000,000 distinct CDR3 sequences; roughly 46% are singletons. Sequenced input: blood. These receptors all stem from a man older than 75 in good health. Each CDR3 is given with its conserved first and last residue. D genes are given only for firm matches. The size field is filled for only some rows; it gives once, few, many or a size class.

V gene	J gene	D gene	clone size	CDR3 length	CDR3 DNA	CDR3 protein
TRBV7-9	TRBJ2-1	TRBD2	NA	15	TGTGCCAGCAGCTTAGTCGGACTAGCGACGGGTGAGCAGTTCTTC	CASSLVGLATGEQFF
TRBV5-6	TRBJ2-7	NA	NA	21	TGTGCCAGCAGCTCCACACCTGGGGGACCATTTAGGGCCGGTGGGCTCTACGAGCAGTACTTC	CASSSTPGGPFRAGGLYEQYF
TRBV20-1	TRBJ2-5	NA	NA	14	TGCAGTGCTAGGGAACAGACGGGAAAAGAGACCCAGTACTTC	CSAREQTGKETQYF
TRBV7-3	TRBJ2-3	NA	NA	15	TGTGCCAGCAGCTCCAACGGGGCTAGCACAGATACGCAGTATTTT	CASSSNGASTDTQYF
TRBV24-1	TRBJ2-2	NA	NA	16	TGTGCCACCAGTGATTCAGGGACATCATACACCGGGGAGCTGTTTTTT	CATSDSGTSYTGELFF
TRBV5-6	TRBJ2-5	NA	NA	15	TGTGCCAGCAGCTCCCTCCGGGGCATGCCAGAGACCCAGTACTTC	CASSSLRGMPETQYF
TRBV5-1	TRBJ2-7	NA	few	17	TGCGCCAGCAGCTTGGGTGTGGGAGCAAGTTCCTACAATGAGCAGTACTTC	CASSLGVGASSYNEQYF
TRBV4-1	TRBJ2-1	TRBD2	many	15	TGCGCCAGCAGCTTACTAGCGGCCCCTGGCAATGAGCAGTTCTTC	CASSLLAAPGNEQFF
TRBV4-3	TRBJ2-2	NA	few	14	TGCGCCAGCAGCGCTGGAGGCCACACCGGGGAGCTGTTTTTT	CASSAGGHTGELFF
TRBV4-1	TRBJ2-1	NA	NA	11	TGCGCCAGCAGCCACAACGCTGAGCAGTTCTTC	CASSHNAEQFF
TRBV7-2	TRBJ1-2	NA	few	14	TGTGCCAGCAGCCCCAGTGGGGGGATCTATGGCTACACCTTC	CASSPSGGIYGYTF
TRBV20-1	TRBJ2-5	NA	few	13	TGCAGTGCTAGAGGTTCAGGGAGGGAGACCCAGTACTTC	CSARGSGRETQYF
TRBV14	TRBJ2-1	TRBD2	NA	15	TGTGCCAGCAGCCAAAGCGGGAGTATCTACAATGAGCAGTTCTTC	CASSQSGSIYNEQFF
TRBV29-1	TRBJ2-4	TRBD2	NA	13	TGCAGCGTTGGACTAGCGGGAGAAAACATTCAGTACTTC	CSVGLAGENIQYF
TRBV7-2	TRBJ2-2	TRBD2	NA	16	TGTGCCAGCAGCTCCGATTCCGGGACTAGCTCTGGGGAGCTGTTTTTT	CASSSDSGTSSGELFF
TRBV29-1	TRBJ2-1	TRBD2	NA	16	TGCAGCGTTGATTGGCTAGCGGGAGGGCGTAACAATGAGCAGTTCTTC	CSVDWLAGGRNNEQFF
TRBV6-2/TRBV6-3	TRBJ2-7	NA	NA	15	TGTGCCAGCAGTGACGACAGTCAGTACTCCTACGAGCAGTACTTC	CASSDDSQYSYEQYF
TRBV2	TRBJ1-5	TRBD1	NA	14	TGTGCCAGCAGGGTACAGGGGCCCAATCAGCCCCAGCATTTT	CASRVQGPNQPQHF
TRBV7-3	TRBJ2-3	NA	many	14	TGTGCCAGCAGCTTAATGGGTAACACAGATACGCAGTATTTT	CASSLMGNTDTQYF
TRBV7-2	TRBJ2-3	NA	NA	14	TGTGCCAGCAGCTTATCGACACCCACAGATACGCAGTATTTT	CASSLSTPTDTQYF
TRBV21-1	TRBJ1-2	NA	NA	17	TGTGCCAGCAGCAAAGTTACTCAGGACAGGGGAAAAGGTGGCTACACCTTC	CASSKVTQDRGKGGYTF
TRBV6-1	TRBJ2-5	NA	few	14	TGTGCCAGCAGTGAAGCGAAGGTAGGGGAGACCCAGTACTTC	CASSEAKVGETQYF
TRBV7-3	TRBJ2-5	NA	NA	14	TGTGCCAGCAGCTTAAGTTTTGGGTCAGAGACCCAGTACTTC	CASSLSFGSETQYF
TRBV29-1	TRBJ1-2	NA	NA	14	TGCAGCGTGGGTCACACCTTTAGGGACTATGGCTACACCTTC	CSVGHTFRDYGYTF
TRBV6-6	TRBJ2-1	NA	NA	11	TGTGCCAGCAGTATAGGAGACGAGCAGTTCTTC	CASSIGDEQFF
TRBV20-1	TRBJ1-5	NA	NA	16	TGCAGTGCTAGGGATCCCTTTCCGGCGGGCAATCAGCCCCAGCATTTT	CSARDPFPAGNQPQHF
TRBV20-1	TRBJ2-3	TRBD2	few	15	TGCGGACTTCTAGCACTAGCGGGAAGCACAGATACGCAGTATTTT	CGLLALAGSTDTQYF
TRBV20-1	TRBJ1-2	NA	NA	15	TGCAGTGCTAGAGATCTTTGGGGGGGGGGATATGGCTACACCTTC	CSARDLWGGGYGYTF
TRBV4-2	TRBJ1-6	TRBD1	NA	16	TGTGCCAGCAGCCAGGACCCGGGACAGGGTTGGTCACCCCTCCACTTT	CASSQDPGQGWSPLHF
TRBV4-1	TRBJ2-3	TRBD2	few	16	TGCGCCAGCAGCCAAGAGGGTTTAGGGACTACGGATACGCAGTATTTT	CASSQEGLGTTDTQYF
TRBV7-9	TRBJ2-1	TRBD2	few	16	TGTGCCAGCAGCTTAATAGCGGGAGTAATGGACAATGAGCAGTTCTTC	CASSLIAGVMDNEQFF
TRBV7-2	TRBJ2-4	NA	few	18	TGTGCCAGCAGCTTAGCGCTTATGGACCGCGTAGCCAAAAACATTCAGTACTTC	CASSLALMDRVAKNIQYF